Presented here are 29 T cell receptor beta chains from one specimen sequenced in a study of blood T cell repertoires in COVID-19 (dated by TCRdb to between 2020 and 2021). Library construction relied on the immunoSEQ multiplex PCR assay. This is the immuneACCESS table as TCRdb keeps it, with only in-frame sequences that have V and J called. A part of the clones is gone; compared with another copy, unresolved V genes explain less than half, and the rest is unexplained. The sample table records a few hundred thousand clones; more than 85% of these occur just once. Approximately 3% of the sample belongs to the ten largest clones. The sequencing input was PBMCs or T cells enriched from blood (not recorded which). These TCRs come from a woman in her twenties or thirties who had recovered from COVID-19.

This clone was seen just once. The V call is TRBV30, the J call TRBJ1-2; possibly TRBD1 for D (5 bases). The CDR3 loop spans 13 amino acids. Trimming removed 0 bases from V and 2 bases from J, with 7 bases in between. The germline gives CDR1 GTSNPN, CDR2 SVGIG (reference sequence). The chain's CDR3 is CAWSVGPNYGYTF. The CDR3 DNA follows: TGTGCCTGGAGTGTGGGGCCAAACTATGGCTACACCTTC.

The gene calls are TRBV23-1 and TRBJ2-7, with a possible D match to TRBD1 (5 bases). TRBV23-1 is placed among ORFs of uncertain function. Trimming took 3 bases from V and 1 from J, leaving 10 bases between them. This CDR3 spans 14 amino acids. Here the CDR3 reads CASSHRQGSYEQYF. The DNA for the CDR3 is TGCGCCAGCAGTCACCGGCAGGGTTCCTACGAGCAGTACTTC.

CDR3 sequence reads: CASSLFNRELYNEQFF. The CDR3, as DNA: TGTGCCAGCAGTTTATTTAACAGGGAGTTATACAATGAGCAGTTCTTC. The V gene is TRBV27, the J gene TRBJ2-1, with D possibly TRBD1 on 6 matching bases. Germline lookup yields CDR1 MNHEY and CDR2 SMNVEV (reference sequence). The CDR3 consists of 16 residues. V was pared by 1 base and J by 4 bases, with 14 bases between.

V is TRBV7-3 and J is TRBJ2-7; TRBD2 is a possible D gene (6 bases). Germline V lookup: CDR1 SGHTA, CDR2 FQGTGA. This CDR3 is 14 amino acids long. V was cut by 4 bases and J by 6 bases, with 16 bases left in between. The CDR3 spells CASSSQGGTGEQYF. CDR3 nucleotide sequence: TGTGCCAGCAGCTCGCAGGGAGGTACAGGCGAGCAGTACTTC. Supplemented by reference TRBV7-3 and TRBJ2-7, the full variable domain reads GAGVSQTPSNKVTEKGKYVELRCDPISGHTALYWYRQSLGQGPEFLIYFQGTGAADDSGLPNDRFFAVRPEGSVSTLKIQRTERGDSAVYLCASSSQGGTGEQYFGPGTRLTVT.

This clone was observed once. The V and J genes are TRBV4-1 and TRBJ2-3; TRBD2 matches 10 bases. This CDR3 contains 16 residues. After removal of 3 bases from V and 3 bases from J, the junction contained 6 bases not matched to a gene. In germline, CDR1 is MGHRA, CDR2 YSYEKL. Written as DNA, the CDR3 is TGCGCCAGCAGCCACCCTAGCGGGAGAGGTACAGATACGCAGTATTTT. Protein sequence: CASSHPSGRGTDTQYF.

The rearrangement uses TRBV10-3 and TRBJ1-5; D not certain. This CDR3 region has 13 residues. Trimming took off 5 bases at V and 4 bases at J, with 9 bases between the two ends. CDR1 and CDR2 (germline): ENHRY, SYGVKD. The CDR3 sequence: CAISPGENQPQHF. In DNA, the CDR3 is TGTGCCATCAGTCCCGGAGAAAATCAGCCCCAGCATTTT.

The CDR3 bases are TGTGCCAGCAGCCATAGCGGGGGTCTCAGCTCCTACGAGCAGTACTTC. Translation: CASSHSGGLSSYEQYF. The chain carries TRBV6-6 and TRBJ2-7, with 9 positions matching TRBD2. Losses at the gene ends were 6 bases for V and 0 bases for J; bases not matched to a gene: 9. Germline V gene sequence: CDR1 MNHNY, CDR2 SVGAGI (reference sequence). The CDR3 runs 16 residues.

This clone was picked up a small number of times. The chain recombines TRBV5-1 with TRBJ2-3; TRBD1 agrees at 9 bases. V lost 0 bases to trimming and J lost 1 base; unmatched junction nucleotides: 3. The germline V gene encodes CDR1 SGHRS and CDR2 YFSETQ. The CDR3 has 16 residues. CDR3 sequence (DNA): TGCGCCAGCAGCTTGGGGGACAGGGTGGGCACAGATACGCAGTATTTT. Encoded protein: CASSLGDRVGTDTQYF.

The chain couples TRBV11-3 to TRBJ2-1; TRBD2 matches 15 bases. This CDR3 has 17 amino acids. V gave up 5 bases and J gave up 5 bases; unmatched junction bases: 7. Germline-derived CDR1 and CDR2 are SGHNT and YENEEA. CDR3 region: CASSPRTSGGVHNEQFF. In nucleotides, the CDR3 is TGTGCCAGCAGCCCCCGGACTAGCGGGGGGGTCCACAATGAGCAGTTCTTC.

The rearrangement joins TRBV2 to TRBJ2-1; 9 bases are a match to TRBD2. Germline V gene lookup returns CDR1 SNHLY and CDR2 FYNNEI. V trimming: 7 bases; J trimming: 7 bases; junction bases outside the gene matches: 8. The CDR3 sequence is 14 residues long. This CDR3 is CASKERGVGNEQFF. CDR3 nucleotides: TGTGCCAGCAAGGAGCGGGGGGTTGGGAATGAGCAGTTCTTC.

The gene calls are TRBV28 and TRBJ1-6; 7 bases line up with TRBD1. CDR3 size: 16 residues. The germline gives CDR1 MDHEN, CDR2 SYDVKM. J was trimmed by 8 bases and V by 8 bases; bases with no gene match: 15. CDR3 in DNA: TGTGCCAGCGAGGGTGCCGGGACAGTGGGGGATTCACCCCTCCACTTT. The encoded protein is CASEGAGTVGDSPLHF.

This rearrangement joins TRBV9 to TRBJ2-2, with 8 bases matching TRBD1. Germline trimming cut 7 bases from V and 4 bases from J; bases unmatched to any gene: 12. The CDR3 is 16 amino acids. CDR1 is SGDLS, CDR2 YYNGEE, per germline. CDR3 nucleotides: TGTGCCAGCTCGGATCAGGGGGCGCAGGGCACCGGGGAGCTGTTTTTT. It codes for CASSDQGAQGTGELFF.

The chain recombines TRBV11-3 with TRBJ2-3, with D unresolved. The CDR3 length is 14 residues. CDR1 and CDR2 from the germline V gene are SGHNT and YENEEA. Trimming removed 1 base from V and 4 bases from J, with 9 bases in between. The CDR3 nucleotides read TGTGCCAGCAGCTTAGGGTTTAGCCCAGATACGCAGTATTTT. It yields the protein CASSLGFSPDTQYF.

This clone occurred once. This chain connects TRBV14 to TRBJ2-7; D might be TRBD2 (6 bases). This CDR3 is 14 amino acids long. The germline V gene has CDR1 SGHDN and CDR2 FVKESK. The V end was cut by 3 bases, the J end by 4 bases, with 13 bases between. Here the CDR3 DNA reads TGTGCCAGCAGCCAGCCGGGACTGGGGTACGAGCAGTACTTC. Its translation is CASSQPGLGYEQYF.

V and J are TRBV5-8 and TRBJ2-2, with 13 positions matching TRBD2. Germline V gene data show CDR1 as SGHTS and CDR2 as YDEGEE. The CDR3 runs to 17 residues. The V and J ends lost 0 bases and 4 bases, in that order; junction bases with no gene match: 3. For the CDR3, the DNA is TGTGCCAGCAGCTTGGGGACTAGCGGGGGCGGCACCGGGGAGCTGTTTTTT. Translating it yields CASSLGTSGGGTGELFF.

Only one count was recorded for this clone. CDR3 amino acids: CASSIGQGAYEQYF. The CDR3 DNA sequence: TGTGCCAGCAGCATCGGACAGGGGGCTTACGAGCAGTACTTC. This chain uses TRBV11-2 with TRBJ2-7, with 11 bases identical to TRBD1. This CDR3 is 14 amino acids long. Germline-derived CDR1 and CDR2 are SGHAT and FQNNGV. J gave up 4 bases and V 5 bases, and 4 bases lay outside the gene matches.

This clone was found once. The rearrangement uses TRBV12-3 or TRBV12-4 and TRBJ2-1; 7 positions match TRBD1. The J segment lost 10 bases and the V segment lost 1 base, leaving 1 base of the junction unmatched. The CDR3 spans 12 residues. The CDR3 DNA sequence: TGTGCCAGCAGTTTAGGGACAGGCGAGCAGTTCTTC. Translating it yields CASSLGTGEQFF.

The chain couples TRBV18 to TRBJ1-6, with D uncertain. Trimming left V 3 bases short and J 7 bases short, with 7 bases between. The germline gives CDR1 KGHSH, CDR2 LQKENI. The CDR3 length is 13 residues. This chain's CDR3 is CASSPYTNSPLHF. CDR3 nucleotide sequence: TGTGCCAGCTCACCGTACACCAATTCACCCCTCCACTTT.

The CDR3 loop is CASSFSRTGVFTEAFF. The CDR3 DNA follows: TGTGCCAGCAGCTTTAGCCGGACAGGGGTTTTCACTGAAGCTTTCTTT. The V gene is TRBV7-8, the J gene TRBJ1-1; 9 bases are a match to TRBD1. V gave up 3 bases and J gave up 4 bases; unmatched junction bases: 9. Germline assignment: CDR1 SGHVS and CDR2 FQNEAQ. The CDR3 spans 16 residues.

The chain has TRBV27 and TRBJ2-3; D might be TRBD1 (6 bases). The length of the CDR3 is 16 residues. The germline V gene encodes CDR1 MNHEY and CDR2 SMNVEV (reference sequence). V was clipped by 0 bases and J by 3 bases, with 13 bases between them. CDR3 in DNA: TGTGCCAGCAGTTTATCGGTGGGGGCAGTGACAGATACGCAGTATTTT. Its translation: CASSLSVGAVTDTQYF.

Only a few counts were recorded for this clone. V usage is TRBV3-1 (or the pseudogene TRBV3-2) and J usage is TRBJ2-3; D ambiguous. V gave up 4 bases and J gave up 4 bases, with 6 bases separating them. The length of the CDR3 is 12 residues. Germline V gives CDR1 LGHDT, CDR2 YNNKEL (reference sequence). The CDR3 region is CASSLRPDTQYF. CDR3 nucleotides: TGTGCCAGCAGCCTGAGGCCAGATACGCAGTATTTT.

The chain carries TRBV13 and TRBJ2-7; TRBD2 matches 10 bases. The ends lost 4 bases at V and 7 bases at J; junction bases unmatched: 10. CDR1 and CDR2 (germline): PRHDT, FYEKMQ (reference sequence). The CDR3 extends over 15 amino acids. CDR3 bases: TGTGCCAGCAGCTCCGCGAGCGGGGGGGCTGTTGAGCAGTACTTC. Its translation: CASSSASGGAVEQYF.

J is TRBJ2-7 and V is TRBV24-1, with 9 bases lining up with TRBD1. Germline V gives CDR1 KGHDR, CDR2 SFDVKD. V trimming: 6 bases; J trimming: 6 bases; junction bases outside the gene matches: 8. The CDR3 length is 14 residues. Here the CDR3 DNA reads TGTGCCACCAGTCCCGGGACAGGGTCGGGCGAGCAGTACTTC. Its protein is CATSPGTGSGEQYF.

The CDR3 is CASSLGSGRGSSYEQYF. In DNA form, the CDR3 reads TGCGCCAGCAGCTTGGGGTCTGGGCGGGGTAGCTCCTACGAGCAGTACTTC. This chain joins TRBV5-1 and TRBJ2-7, with D tentatively TRBD2 (6 bases). Germline V lookup: CDR1 SGHRS, CDR2 YFSETQ. The CDR3 loop spans 17 amino acids. Trimming removed 0 bases at V and 0 bases at J, with 16 bases between.

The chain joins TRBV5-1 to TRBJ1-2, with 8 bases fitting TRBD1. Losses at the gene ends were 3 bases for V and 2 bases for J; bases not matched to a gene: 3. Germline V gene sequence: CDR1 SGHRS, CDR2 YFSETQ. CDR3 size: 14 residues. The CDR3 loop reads CASSWGTGNYGYTF. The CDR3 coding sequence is TGCGCCAGCAGCTGGGGGACAGGAAACTATGGCTACACCTTC. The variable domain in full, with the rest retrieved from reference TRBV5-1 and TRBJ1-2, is KAGVTQTPRYLIKTRGQQVTLSCSPISGHRSVSWYQQTPGQGLQFLFEYFSETQRNKGNFPGRFSGRQFSNSRSEMNVSTLELGDSALYLCASSWGTGNYGYTFGSGTRLTVV.

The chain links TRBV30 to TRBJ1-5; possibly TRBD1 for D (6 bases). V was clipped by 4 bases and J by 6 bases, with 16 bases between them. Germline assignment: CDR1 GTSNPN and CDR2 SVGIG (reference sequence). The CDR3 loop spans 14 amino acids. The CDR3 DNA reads TGTGCCTGGACGCCAGGGGTTTCGATTCAGCCCCAGCATTTT. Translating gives CAWTPGVSIQPQHF.

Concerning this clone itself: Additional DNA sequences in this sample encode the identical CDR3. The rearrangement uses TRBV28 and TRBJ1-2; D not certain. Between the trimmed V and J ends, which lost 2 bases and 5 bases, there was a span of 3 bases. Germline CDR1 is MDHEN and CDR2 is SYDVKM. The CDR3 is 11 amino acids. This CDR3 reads CASSLRYGYTF. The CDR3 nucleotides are TGTGCCAGCAGTTTACGGTATGGCTACACCTTC.

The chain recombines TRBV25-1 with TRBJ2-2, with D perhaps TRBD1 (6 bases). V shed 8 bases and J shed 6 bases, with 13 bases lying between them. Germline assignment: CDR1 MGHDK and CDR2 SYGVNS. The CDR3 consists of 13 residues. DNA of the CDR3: TGTGCCAGCGGGGGCCCTAAGTCCGGGGAGCTGTTTTTT. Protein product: CASGGPKSGELFF. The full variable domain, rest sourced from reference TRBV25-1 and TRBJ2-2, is EADIYQTPRYLVIGTGKKITLECSQTMGHDKMYWYQQDPGMELHLIHYSYGVNSTEKGDLSSESTVSRIRTEHFPLTLESARPSHTSQYLCASGGPKSGELFFGEGSRLTVL.

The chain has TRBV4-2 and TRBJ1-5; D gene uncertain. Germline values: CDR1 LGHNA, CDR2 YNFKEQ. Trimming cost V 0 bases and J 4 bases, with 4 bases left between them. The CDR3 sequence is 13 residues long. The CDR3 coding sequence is TGTGCCAGCAGCCAAGACCAAAATCAGCCCCAGCATTTT. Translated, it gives CASSQDQNQPQHF.